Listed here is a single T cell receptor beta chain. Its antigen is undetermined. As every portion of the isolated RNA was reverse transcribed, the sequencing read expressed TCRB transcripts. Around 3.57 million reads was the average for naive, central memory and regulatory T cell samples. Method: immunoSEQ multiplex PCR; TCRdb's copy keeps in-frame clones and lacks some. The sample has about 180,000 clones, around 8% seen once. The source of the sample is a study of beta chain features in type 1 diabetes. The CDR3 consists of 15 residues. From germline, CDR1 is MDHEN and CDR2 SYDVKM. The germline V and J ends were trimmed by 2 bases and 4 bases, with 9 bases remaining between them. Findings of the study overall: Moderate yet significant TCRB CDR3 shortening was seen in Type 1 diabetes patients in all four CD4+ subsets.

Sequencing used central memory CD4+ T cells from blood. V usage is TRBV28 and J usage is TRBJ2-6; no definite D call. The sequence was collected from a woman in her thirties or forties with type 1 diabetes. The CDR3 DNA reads TGTGCCAGCAGTTTAAAAGAAACAGGGGCCAACGTCCTGACTTTC. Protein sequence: CASSLKETGANVLTF.